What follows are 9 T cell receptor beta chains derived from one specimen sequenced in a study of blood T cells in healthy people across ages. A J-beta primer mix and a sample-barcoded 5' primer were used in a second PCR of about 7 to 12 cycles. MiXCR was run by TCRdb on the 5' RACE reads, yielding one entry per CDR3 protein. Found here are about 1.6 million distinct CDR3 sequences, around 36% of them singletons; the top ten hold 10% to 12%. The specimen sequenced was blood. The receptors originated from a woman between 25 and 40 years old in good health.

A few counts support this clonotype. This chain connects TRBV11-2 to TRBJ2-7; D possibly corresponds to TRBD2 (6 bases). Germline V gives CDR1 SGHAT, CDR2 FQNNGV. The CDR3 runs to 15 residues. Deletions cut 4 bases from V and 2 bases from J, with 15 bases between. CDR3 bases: TGTGCCAGCAGCTCCCGCGGGGCCCTCCCCTACGAGCAGTACTTC. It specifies CASSSRGALPYEQYF.

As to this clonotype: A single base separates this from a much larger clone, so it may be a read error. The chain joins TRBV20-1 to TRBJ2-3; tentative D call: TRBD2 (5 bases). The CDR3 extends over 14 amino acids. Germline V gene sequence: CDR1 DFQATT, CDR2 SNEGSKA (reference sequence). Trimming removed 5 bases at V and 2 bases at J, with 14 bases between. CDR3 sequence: CSAVTPGYTDTQYF. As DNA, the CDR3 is TGCAGTGCTGTGACTCCGGGGTACACAGATACGCAGTATTTT.

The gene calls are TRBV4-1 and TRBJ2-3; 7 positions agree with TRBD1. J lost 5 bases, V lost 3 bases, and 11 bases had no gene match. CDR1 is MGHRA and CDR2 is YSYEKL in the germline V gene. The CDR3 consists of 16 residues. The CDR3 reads CASSQAGTAGEDTQYF. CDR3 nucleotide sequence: TGCGCCAGCAGCCAGGCAGGGACAGCCGGAGAAGATACGCAGTATTTT.

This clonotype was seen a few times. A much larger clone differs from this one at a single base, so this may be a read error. CDR3 in amino acids: CTSSLRGSNEQFF. The DNA for the CDR3 is TGTACCAGCAGCTTGAGGGGGAGCAATGAGCAGTTCTTC. The chain is built from TRBV7-2 and TRBJ2-1, with TRBD1 as a possible D gene (6 bases). From germline, CDR1 is SGHTA and CDR2 FQGNSA. Trimming removed 3 bases from V and 6 bases from J, with 9 bases in between. The CDR3 extends over 13 amino acids.

CDR3 sequence reads: CSAATGDLYGYTF. CDR3 bases: TGCAGCGCCGCCACAGGAGACCTCTATGGCTACACCTTC. This chain joins TRBV29-1 and TRBJ1-2, with a weak D call TRBD1 (5 bases). Trimming took off 7 bases at V and 4 bases at J, with 16 bases between the two ends. The germline gives CDR1 SQVTM, CDR2 ANQGSEA. The CDR3 contains 13 residues.

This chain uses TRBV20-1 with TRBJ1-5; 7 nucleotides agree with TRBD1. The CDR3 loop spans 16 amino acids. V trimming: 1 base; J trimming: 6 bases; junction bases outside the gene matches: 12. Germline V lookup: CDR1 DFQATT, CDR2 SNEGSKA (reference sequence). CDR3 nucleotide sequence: TGCAGTGCTAGAGTGGAGACAGGGATGTTTGGTCAGCCCCAGCATTTT. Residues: CSARVETGMFGQPQHF.

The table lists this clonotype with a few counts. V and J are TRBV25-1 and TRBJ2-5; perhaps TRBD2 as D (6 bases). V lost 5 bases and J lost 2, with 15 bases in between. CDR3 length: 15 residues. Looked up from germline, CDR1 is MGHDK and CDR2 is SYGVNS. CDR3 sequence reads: CASSNPGLIQETQYF. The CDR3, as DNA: TGTGCCAGCAGTAACCCGGGACTCATACAAGAGACCCAGTACTTC.

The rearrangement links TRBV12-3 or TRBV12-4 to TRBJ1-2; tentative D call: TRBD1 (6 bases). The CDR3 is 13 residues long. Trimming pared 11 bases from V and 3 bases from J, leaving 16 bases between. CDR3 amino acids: CAGWRGGDYGYTF. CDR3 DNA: TGTGCCGGCTGGAGAGGGGGGGACTATGGCTACACCTTC.

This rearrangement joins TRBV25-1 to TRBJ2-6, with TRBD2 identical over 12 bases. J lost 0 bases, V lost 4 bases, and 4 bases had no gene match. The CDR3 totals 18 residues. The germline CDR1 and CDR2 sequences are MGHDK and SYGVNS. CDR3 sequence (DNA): TGTGCCAGCAGTGCCAGACTAGCGGGGGACTCTGGGGCCAACGTCCTGACTTTC. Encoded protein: CASSARLAGDSGANVLTF.